The 32 T cell receptor beta chains presented below share a single source sample, sequenced in a study of response to subunit inactivated influenza vaccine (dated by TCRdb to 2016 to 2018). The library was prepared using RT-PCR. Sequencing was carried out with an Illumina HiSeq 2500. TCRdb reran the public reads through fastp at Q25 and MiXCR, keeping productive beta chains. Each entry merges the rows of one CDR3 protein and shows their most common DNA and genes. This sample lists 700,000 to 800,000 distinct CDR3 sequences; about a fifth were detected once. The ten largest make up 11% of the sample. The sequencing used PBMCs from blood, collected about 5 days after vaccination. The receptors shown here come from a man aged 45 to 65 who received an inactivated influenza vaccine. Donor details come from another sample of the same person, matched by shared clones.

CDR3 sequence: CAITGTGAGYTF. CDR3 sequence (DNA): TGTGCCATAACCGGGACAGGGGCCGGCTACACCTTC. The gene calls are TRBV10-3 and TRBJ1-2; 10 bases map to TRBD1. This CDR3 region has 12 residues. Per germline, CDR1 ENHRY and CDR2 SYGVKD. With 9 bases clipped from V and 8 bases from J, the junction kept 6 bases outside the gene matches.

This clonotype was counted a few times. V is TRBV9 and J is TRBJ2-3; D not resolved. This CDR3 has 15 amino acids. V lost 1 base to trimming and J lost 1 base, with 10 bases between them. CDR1 SGDLS and CDR2 YYNGEE come from the germline V gene. The CDR3 sequence: CASSVPRPGTDTQYF. CDR3 DNA: TGTGCCAGCAGCGTACCCCGACCTGGCACAGATACGCAGTATTTT.

The V call is TRBV28, the J call TRBJ2-5; D tentatively fits TRBD1 or TRBD2 (5 bases each). Germline V gene data show CDR1 as MDHEN and CDR2 as SYDVKM. This CDR3 region has 14 residues. Between the trimmed V and J ends, which lost 10 bases and 0 bases, there was a span of 15 bases. In nucleotides, the CDR3 is TGTGCCATCCGTCCGGGACCAAACCAAGAGACCCAGTACTTC. The encoded protein is CAIRPGPNQETQYF. Based on the CDR3 plus reference TRBV28 and TRBJ2-5, the full variable domain is DVKVTQSSRYLVKRTGEKVFLECVQDMDHENMFWYRQDPGLGLRLIYFSYDVKMKEKGDIPEGYSVSREKKERFSLILESASTNQTSMYLCAIRPGPNQETQYFGPGTRLLVL.

This clonotype was seen repeatedly, ten times or more. CDR3 sequence reads: CAISPGTGFAYEQYF. The CDR3 bases are TGTGCCATCAGTCCCGGGACAGGGTTTGCCTACGAGCAGTACTTC. This sequence joins TRBV10-3 and TRBJ2-7; 9 bases agree with TRBD1. The CDR3 runs to 15 residues. The trim removed 5 bases at V and 2 bases at J, leaving 7 bases unmatched. Germline V CDR1 and CDR2: ENHRY, SYGVKD.

V usage is TRBV5-1 and J usage is TRBJ2-7, with TRBD2 as a possible D gene (6 bases). The CDR3 consists of 18 residues. Per germline, CDR1 SGHRS and CDR2 YFSETQ. The V gene lost 0 bases and the J gene lost 4 bases, with 23 bases spanning the gap. The CDR3 protein is CASSLAIVIGGAGYEQYF. The CDR3 coding sequence is TGCGCCAGCAGCTTGGCCATTGTAATCGGAGGAGCGGGTTACGAGCAGTACTTC.

The chain employs TRBV7-9 and TRBJ1-2; perhaps TRBD1 as D (6 bases). V was pared by 0 bases and J by 1 base, with 9 bases between. The V gene's germline CDR1 is SEHNR and CDR2 FQNEAQ (reference sequence). The CDR3 runs 15 residues. The CDR3 spells CASSLAGGDNYGYTF. CDR3 nucleotide sequence: TGTGCCAGCAGCTTAGCAGGGGGAGATAACTATGGCTACACCTTC.

This chain uses TRBV5-1 with TRBJ2-5; 8 nucleotides line up with TRBD1. The CDR3 extends over 18 amino acids. CDR1 is SGHRS and CDR2 is YFSETQ in the germline V gene. V lost 4 bases, J lost 5 bases, and 19 bases stayed unmatched. CDR3 nucleotide sequence: TGCGCCAGCAGCCTGGACAGGGATTTCCAAAGTCGGGTGGAGACCCAGTACTTC. Residues: CASSLDRDFQSRVETQYF.

The CDR3 DNA is TGTGCCAGCAGTGTATCCGGGACGGACACCGGGGAGCTGTTTTTT. Protein: CASSVSGTDTGELFF. The chain combines TRBV2 with TRBJ2-2; D possibly matches TRBD1 or TRBD2 (5 bases each). Germline V gene sequence: CDR1 SNHLY, CDR2 FYNNEI. The CDR3 spans 15 residues. Between the trimmed V and J ends, which lost 4 bases and 3 bases, there was a span of 12 bases.

The chain joins TRBV7-9 to TRBJ1-1; D uncertain. Germline V gene lookup returns CDR1 SEHNR and CDR2 FQNEAQ (reference sequence). V was shortened by 7 bases and J by 0 bases, with 15 bases between the two germline ends. The CDR3 totals 15 residues. This CDR3 is CASTPRAALNTEAFF. CDR3 bases: TGTGCCAGCACCCCGAGGGCAGCCTTGAACACTGAAGCTTTCTTT.

The gene calls are TRBV12-3 or TRBV12-4 and TRBJ1-1, with unresolved D. V was clipped by 1 base and J by 10 bases, with 13 bases between them. The CDR3 runs 13 residues. CDR3 sequence (DNA): TGTGCCAGCAGTTTAGGTAGCGCGGGCGCAGCTTTCTTT. This sequence encodes CASSLGSAGAAFF.

The chain combines TRBV6-5 with TRBJ2-1; 13 bases align to TRBD2. V lost 0 bases and J lost 7; bases outside the gene matches: 6. CDR3 length: 17 residues. In germline, CDR1 is MNHEY, CDR2 SVGAGI. The CDR3 spells CASSYSRLAGGGNEQFF. The CDR3 DNA follows: TGTGCCAGCAGTTACTCGAGACTAGCGGGAGGTGGGAATGAGCAGTTCTTC.

This clonotype was seen ten or more times. The chain recombines TRBV29-1 with TRBJ2-3, with D uncertain. Germline loops: CDR1 SQVTM, CDR2 ANQGSEA. V dropped 7 bases and J dropped 2 bases, with 13 bases sitting between them. CDR3 length equals 13 residues. CDR3 protein: CSGSGRFTDTQYF. As DNA, the CDR3 is TGCAGCGGTTCGGGTCGGTTCACAGATACGCAGTATTTT.

This chain uses TRBV6-5 with TRBJ2-2; the D is unclear. There are 14 residues in the CDR3. CDR1 and CDR2 (germline): MNHEY, SVGAGI. V was cut by 2 bases and J by 4 bases, with 8 bases left in between. The DNA for the CDR3 is TGTGCCAGCAGTTACCACAGACCCACCGGGGAGCTGTTTTTT. Translating gives CASSYHRPTGELFF.

The chain uses TRBV12-3 or TRBV12-4 and TRBJ2-7; TRBD2 aligns across 12 bases. V shed 6 bases and J 7 bases; nucleotides not matched to a gene: 1. The CDR3 runs to 12 residues. CDR3 sequence: CASSGLAGEQYF. Written as DNA, the CDR3 is TGTGCCAGCAGCGGACTAGCGGGAGAGCAGTACTTC.

This clonotype was detected only a few times. The genes are TRBV7-2 and TRBJ2-7; tentatively, D is TRBD1 (6 bases). CDR3 length equals 14 residues. CDR1 is SGHTA and CDR2 is FQGNSA in the germline V gene. With 7 bases removed from V and 5 bases from J, the gap between germline ends came to 18 bases. The CDR3 DNA sequence: TGTGCCAGCAACCAGGCGGGCAGGGGTCACGAGCAGTACTTC. Encoded protein: CASNQAGRGHEQYF. The variable domain in full, completed from reference TRBV7-2 and TRBJ2-7, reads GAGVSQSPSNKVTEKGKDVELRCDPISGHTALYWYRQSLGQGLEFLIYFQGNSAPDKSGLPSDRFSAERTGGSVSTLTIQRTQQEDSAVYLCASNQAGRGHEQYFGPGTRLTVT.

This clonotype was recorded at least ten times. The chain has TRBV29-1 and TRBJ2-3; 8 bases are shared with TRBD1. The length of the CDR3 is 13 residues. Trimming removed 6 bases from V and 0 bases from J; junction bases left unmatched: 2. CDR1 SQVTM and CDR2 ANQGSEA come from the germline V gene. CDR3 residues: CSVDRESTDTQYF. In nucleotides, the CDR3 is TGCAGCGTGGACAGGGAGAGCACAGATACGCAGTATTTT.

The table lists this clonotype with a count of one. CDR3 bases: TGCAGTGCTAGTTTTCCCCCCGCTAGCGGGGGGGACTACGAGCAGTACTTC. It specifies CSASFPPASGGDYEQYF. This chain connects TRBV20-1 to TRBJ2-7; 12 bases map to TRBD2. Germline assignment: CDR1 DFQATT and CDR2 SNEGSKA (reference sequence). J gave up 3 bases and V 3 bases, and 12 bases lay outside the gene matches. The CDR3 sequence is 17 residues long.

The J gene is TRBJ2-7, the V gene TRBV4-3; D is tentatively TRBD1 or TRBD2 (5 bases each). The CDR3 extends over 15 amino acids. V was shortened by 0 bases and J by 4 bases, with 13 bases between the two germline ends. The germline V gene encodes CDR1 LGHNA and CDR2 YSLEER. The CDR3 sequence is CASSQDRQGAYEQYF. CDR3 coding DNA: TGCGCCAGCAGCCAAGATCGGCAGGGAGCTTACGAGCAGTACTTC.

V gene TRBV6-1 combines with J gene TRBJ2-7; 9 bases are shared with TRBD1. Losses at the gene ends were 10 bases for V and 0 bases for J; bases not matched to a gene: 7. CDR3 length: 14 residues. Germline CDR1 and CDR2: MNHNS and SASEGT. The CDR3 DNA sequence: TGTGCCATTAGGGGACAGGGACTCTCCTACGAGCAGTACTTC. Its translation is CAIRGQGLSYEQYF.

This clonotype was counted many times. V usage is TRBV20-1 and J usage is TRBJ1-5, with TRBD1 matching over 8 bases. V shed 1 base and J 3 bases; nucleotides not matched to a gene: 5. CDR1 and CDR2 from the germline V gene are DFQATT and SNEGSKA (reference sequence). The CDR3 sequence is 15 residues long. In nucleotides, the CDR3 is TGCAGTGCTAGAGTCGGGACAGGAGTCAATCAGCCCCAGCATTTT. This encodes CSARVGTGVNQPQHF.

The V gene is TRBV29-1, the J gene TRBJ2-6; TRBD2 might be the D (5 bases). The CDR3 is 15 amino acids. Germline V gene lookup returns CDR1 SQVTM and CDR2 ANQGSEA. The V and J ends lost 4 bases and 4 bases respectively, with 14 bases between them. The chain's CDR3 is CSVAVGERGANVLTF. The CDR3 DNA sequence: TGCAGCGTTGCCGTCGGGGAGAGAGGGGCCAACGTCCTGACTTTC. The full variable domain, its missing parts supplied by reference TRBV29-1 and TRBJ2-6, is SAVISQKPSRDICQRGTSLTIQCQVDSQVTMMFWYRQQPGQSLTLIATANQGSEATYESGFVIDKFPISRPNLTFSTLTVSNMSPEDSSIYLCSVAVGERGANVLTFGAGSRLTVL.

The chain uses TRBV5-1 and TRBJ2-3; 9 nucleotides line up with TRBD1. The trim removed 4 bases at V and 1 base at J, leaving 7 bases unmatched. Germline loops: CDR1 SGHRS, CDR2 YFSETQ. The CDR3 extends over 16 amino acids. CDR3 region: CASSRGQGSGTDTQYF. For the CDR3, the DNA is TGCGCCAGCAGCAGGGGACAGGGTAGCGGCACAGATACGCAGTATTTT.

This clonotype was seen more than once but under ten times. The chain joins TRBV10-3 to TRBJ1-5, with D hard to call. Germline V CDR1 and CDR2: ENHRY, SYGVKD. This CDR3 spans 14 amino acids. V lost 5 bases, J lost 0 bases, and 8 bases lay in between. The CDR3 coding sequence is TGTGCCATCAGTAAAGAAGATAGCAATCAGCCCCAGCATTTT. Protein: CAISKEDSNQPQHF.

This sequence joins TRBV18 and TRBJ2-5; D gene unclear. Per germline, CDR1 KGHSH and CDR2 LQKENI. The CDR3 covers 13 residues. Trimming stripped 4 bases from V and 3 bases from J, with 9 bases between. The CDR3 reads CASSRIQKETQYF. CDR3 nucleotide sequence: TGTGCCAGCTCACGCATACAAAAAGAGACCCAGTACTTC.

This clonotype was detected a few times. The chain combines TRBV29-1 with TRBJ2-4; D not resolved. The CDR3 is 11 residues long. Germline loops: CDR1 SQVTM, CDR2 ANQGSEA. The V gene lost 4 bases and the J gene lost 16 bases, with 17 bases spanning the gap. The CDR3 loop reads CSVGRNPLGYF. CDR3 in DNA: TGCAGCGTTGGTCGGAACCCGCTTGGATACTTC. Together with reference TRBV29-1 and TRBJ2-4, the CDR3 gives the full variable domain: SAVISQKPSRDICQRGTSLTIQCQVDSQVTMMFWYRQQPGQSLTLIATANQGSEATYESGFVIDKFPISRPNLTFSTLTVSNMSPEDSSIYLCSVGRNPLGYFGAGTRLSVL.

In this sample, this clonotype turned up a few times. This chain uses TRBV5-1 with TRBJ1-1; 7 bases align to TRBD1. The germline V gene encodes CDR1 SGHRS and CDR2 YFSETQ. CDR3 length: 15 amino acids. The junction had 2 bases not matched to a gene; V was cut back by 0 bases and J by 0 bases. The DNA of the CDR3 is TGCGCCAGCAGCTTGGGGACAGGAATGAACACTGAAGCTTTCTTT. Translation: CASSLGTGMNTEAFF.

This clonotype was counted only a few times. The chain joins TRBV28 to TRBJ2-5; a weak D match, TRBD1 (6 bases). The CDR3 totals 15 residues. Germline CDR1 and CDR2: MDHEN and SYDVKM. V lost 6 bases and J lost 5, with 19 bases in between. CDR3 in amino acids: CASRGTRTDSETQYF. The CDR3 region has the DNA TGTGCCAGCAGAGGGACACGGACAGACAGCGAGACCCAGTACTTC.

The sample holds a few counts of this clonotype. This chain uses TRBV20-1 with TRBJ1-1; D uncertain. Looked up from germline, CDR1 is DFQATT and CDR2 is SNEGSKA (reference sequence). V was shortened by 0 bases and J by 4 bases, with 9 bases between the two germline ends. The CDR3 covers 13 residues. Here the CDR3 reads CSARDQSGTEAFF. The CDR3 region has the DNA TGCAGTGCTAGAGATCAAAGCGGCACTGAAGCTTTCTTT.

This clonotype was observed a handful of times. V is TRBV21-1 and J is TRBJ2-1; the table assigns TRBD1, which was not confirmed against the DNA. TRBV21-1 is recorded as a pseudogene. The CDR3 loop spans 14 amino acids. The DNA of the CDR3 is TGTGCCAGCAGCAAAGAAGCAGGGGGGGGACGGGCGTTCTTC. It yields the protein CASSKEAGGGRAFF.

This clonotype has a handful of counts. The chain has TRBV6-5 and TRBJ2-2; 12 nucleotides align to TRBD2. The CDR3 sequence is 17 residues long. CDR1 is MNHEY and CDR2 is SVGAGI in the germline V gene. J gave up 6 bases and V 2 bases, and 7 bases lay outside the gene matches. CDR3 loop: CASSYARLAGVPGELFF. The DNA for the CDR3 is TGTGCCAGCAGTTACGCGCGACTAGCGGGAGTCCCCGGGGAGCTGTTTTTT.

The table lists this clonotype with a few counts. The chain has TRBV10-3 and TRBJ2-1; D is perhaps TRBD2 (7 bases). The CDR3 contains 15 residues. Trimming removed 0 bases at V and 6 bases at J, with 12 bases between. Germline CDR1 reads ENHRY; CDR2 reads SYGVKD. CDR3 DNA: TGTGCCATCAGTGAGTCGGGGGGGGCTCGCAATGAGCAGTTCTTC. Translation: CAISESGGARNEQFF.

This clonotype was recorded a few times. This sequence joins TRBV12-5 and TRBJ2-1; TRBD2 matches 13 bases. The CDR3 loop spans 15 amino acids. V trimming: 2 bases; J trimming: 6 bases; junction bases outside the gene matches: 1. The germline V gene encodes CDR1 LGHNT and CDR2 FRNRAP. The CDR3 DNA reads TGTGCTAGTGGTTTGACTAGCGGGGGGGTCAATGAGCAGTTCTTC. Translated: CASGLTSGGVNEQFF.